This T cell receptor (beta chain) was recovered during a study of molecular identifiers for immune sequencing clone quantification. About the study: Replicates split RNA from around 20,000 or 99,000 naive CD8 cells five ways, and the researchers sequenced four portions.

TCRdb called the PCR reads again in MiXCR, with one record for every CDR3 protein. The sample lists nearly 55,000 distinct CDR3 sequences, about a third occurring once. General study results and limits: Barcodes shared by identical TCR molecules could lead to underestimated sizes of highly expanded clones. Clonotypes surpassing 20 RNA copies contained over 99% of effector molecules, versus under 1% in naive cells.

As for this clonotype: Antigen specificity is unknown.

The CDR3 covers 16 residues. Germline V gene data show CDR1 as SGHTA and CDR2 as FQGNSA. Trimming took 1 base from V and 0 from J, leaving 12 bases between them. The TCR comes from a human donor in good health. Some libraries in this study had Jurkat cell RNA spiked in. The chain joins TRBV7-2 to TRBJ2-5, with D perhaps TRBD1 (5 bases). Material for sequencing was naive CD8+ T cells from blood, with Jurkat cell RNA spiked in. The subset denotes: FACS-sorted CD8+CD4-CCR7+CD45RA+ naive T cells. The CDR3 DNA reads TGTGCCAGCAGCTTAGAAAACAGGACCCACCAAGAGACCCAGTACTTC. It yields the protein CASSLENRTHQETQYF.